This T cell receptor (beta chain) appears in the sequencing data of a study of blood T cell repertoires in COVID-19. Study-level background: Researchers got acute and convalescent COVID-19 samples from the United States, Italy and Spain.

TCRdb's table, derived via immunoSEQ multiplex PCR, lists solely in-frame clones and lacks some. The table has about 250,000 clones, 88% seen once. Germline lookup yields CDR1 MDHEN and CDR2 SYDVKM. V was clipped by 6 bases and J by 5 bases; unmatched bases: 10. This CDR3 region has 15 residues. Sequenced: PBMCs or T cells enriched from blood (not recorded which). V and J are TRBV28 and TRBJ2-5, with 9 bases that match TRBD1. The TCR comes from a woman aged 45-60 years who had recovered from COVID-19. CDR3 sequence reads: CASRSGTGTWETQYF. The CDR3 DNA sequence: TGTGCCAGCAGATCTGGGACAGGGACCTGGGAGACCCAGTACTTC.